The clone carrying this TCR beta chain was counted at least ten times. Its specificity is unknown. The sample is drawn from a study of molecular identifiers for immune sequencing clone quantification. Overall study findings and caveats: Even with approximately 1 million naive cells present, spiked Jurkat TCR RNA from one cell was reportedly detectable. Barcode collisions between identical TCR molecules could shrink estimates of highly expanded clone sizes. The share of molecules held by clones above 20 RNA copies was over 99% in effector cells and under 1% in naive cells.

TCRdb passed the PCR reads through MiXCR, listing each CDR3 protein once. There are roughly 320,000 distinct CDR3 sequences in the sample; roughly a quarter occur only once, and 0.7% to 0.95% lies in the top ten. CDR1 MNHEY and CDR2 SVGAGI come from the germline V gene. The CDR3 totals 15 residues. With V trimmed by 6 bases and J by 2 bases, 8 bases remained unmatched. Naive CD8 T cell sorting was performed on the CD8+CD4-CCR7+CD45RA+ phenotype. Sample: naive CD8+ T cells from blood, with Jurkat cell RNA spiked in. Sample subset: FACS-sorted CD8+CD4-CCR7+CD45RA+ naive T cells. V usage is TRBV6-5 and J usage is TRBJ2-3; TRBD2 matches at 7 bases. The sequence derives from a human donor in good health. Some libraries in this study had Jurkat cell RNA spiked in. As DNA, the CDR3 is TGTGCCAGCAGCCCCAGCGGGGTTAACACAGATACGCAGTATTTT. This translates into CASSPSGVNTDTQYF.